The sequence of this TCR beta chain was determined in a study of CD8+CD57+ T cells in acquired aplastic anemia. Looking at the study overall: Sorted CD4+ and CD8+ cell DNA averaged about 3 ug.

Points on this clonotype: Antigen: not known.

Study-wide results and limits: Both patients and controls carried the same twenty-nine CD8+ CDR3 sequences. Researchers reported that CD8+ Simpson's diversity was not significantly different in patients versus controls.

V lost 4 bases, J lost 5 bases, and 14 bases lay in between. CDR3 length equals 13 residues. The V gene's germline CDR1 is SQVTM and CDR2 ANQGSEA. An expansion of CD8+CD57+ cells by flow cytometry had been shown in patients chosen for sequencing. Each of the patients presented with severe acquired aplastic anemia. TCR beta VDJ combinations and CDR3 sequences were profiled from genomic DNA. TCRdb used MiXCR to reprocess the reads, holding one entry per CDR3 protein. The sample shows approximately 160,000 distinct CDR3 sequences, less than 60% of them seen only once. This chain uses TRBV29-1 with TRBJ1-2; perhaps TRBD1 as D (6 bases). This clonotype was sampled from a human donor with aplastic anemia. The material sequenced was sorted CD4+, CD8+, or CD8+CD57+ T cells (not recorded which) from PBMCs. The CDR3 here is CSVGTTGLYGYTF. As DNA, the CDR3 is TGCAGCGTTGGGACCACAGGGTTGTATGGCTACACCTTC.